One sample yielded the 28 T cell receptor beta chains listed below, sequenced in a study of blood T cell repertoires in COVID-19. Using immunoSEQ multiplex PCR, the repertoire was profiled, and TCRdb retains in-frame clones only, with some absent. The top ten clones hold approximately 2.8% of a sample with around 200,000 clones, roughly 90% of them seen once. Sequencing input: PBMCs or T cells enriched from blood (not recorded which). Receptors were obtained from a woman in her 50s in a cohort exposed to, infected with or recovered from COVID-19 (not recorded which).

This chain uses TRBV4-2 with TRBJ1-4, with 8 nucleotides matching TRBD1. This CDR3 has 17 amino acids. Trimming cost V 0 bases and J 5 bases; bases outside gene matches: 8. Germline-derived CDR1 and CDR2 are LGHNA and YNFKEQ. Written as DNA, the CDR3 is TGTGCCAGCAGCCAAGATGCCCAGGGGGCGGTCAATGAAAAACTGTTTTTT. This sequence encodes CASSQDAQGAVNEKLFF.

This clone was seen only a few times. CDR3 residues: CASSSDTNQPQHF. The CDR3 coding sequence is TGCGCCAGCAGCTCCGACACCAATCAGCCCCAGCATTTT. The V gene is TRBV5-1, the J gene TRBJ1-5, with D uncertain. The CDR3 extends over 13 amino acids. The V end lost 3 bases, the J end lost 3 bases, and 7 bases lay between the germline ends. From germline, CDR1 is SGHRS and CDR2 YFSETQ.

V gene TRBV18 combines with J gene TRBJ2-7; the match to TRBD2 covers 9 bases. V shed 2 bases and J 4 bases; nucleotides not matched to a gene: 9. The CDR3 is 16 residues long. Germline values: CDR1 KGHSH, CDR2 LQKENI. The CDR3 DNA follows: TGTGCCAGCTCACCATCCAGCGGGGGGACGACATACGAGCAGTACTTC. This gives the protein CASSPSSGGTTYEQYF. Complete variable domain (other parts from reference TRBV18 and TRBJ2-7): NAGVMQNPRHLVRRRGQEARLRCSPMKGHSHVYWYRQLPEEGLKFMVYLQKENIIDESGMPKERFSAEFPKEGPSILRIQQVVRGDSAAYFCASSPSSGGTTYEQYFGPGTRLTVT.

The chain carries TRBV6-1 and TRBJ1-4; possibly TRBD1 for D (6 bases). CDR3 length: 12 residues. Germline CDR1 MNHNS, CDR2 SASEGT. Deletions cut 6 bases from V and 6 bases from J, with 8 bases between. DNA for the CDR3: TGTGCCAGCAGGACAGGAGATGAAAAACTGTTTTTT. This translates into CASRTGDEKLFF.

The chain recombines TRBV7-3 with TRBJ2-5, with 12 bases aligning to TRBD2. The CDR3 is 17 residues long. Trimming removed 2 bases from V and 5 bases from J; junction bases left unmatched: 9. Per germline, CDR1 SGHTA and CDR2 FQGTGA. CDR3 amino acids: CASSLGLAGLGAETQYF. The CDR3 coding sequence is TGTGCCAGCAGCTTAGGACTAGCGGGGCTCGGAGCGGAGACCCAGTACTTC.

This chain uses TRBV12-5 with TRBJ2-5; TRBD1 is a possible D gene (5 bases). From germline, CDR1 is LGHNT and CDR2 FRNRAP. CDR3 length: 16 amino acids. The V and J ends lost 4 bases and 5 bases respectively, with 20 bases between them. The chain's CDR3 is CASGSPASRAVETQYF. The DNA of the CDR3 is TGTGCTAGTGGTTCACCCGCCTCCAGGGCTGTGGAGACCCAGTACTTC.

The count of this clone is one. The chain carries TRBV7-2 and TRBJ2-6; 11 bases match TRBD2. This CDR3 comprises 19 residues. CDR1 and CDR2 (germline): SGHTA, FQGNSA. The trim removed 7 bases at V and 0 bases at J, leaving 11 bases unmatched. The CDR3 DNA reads TGTGCCAGCAAACGAAAACTAGCGGGGGAACCCTCTGGGGCCAACGTCCTGACTTTC. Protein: CASKRKLAGEPSGANVLTF.

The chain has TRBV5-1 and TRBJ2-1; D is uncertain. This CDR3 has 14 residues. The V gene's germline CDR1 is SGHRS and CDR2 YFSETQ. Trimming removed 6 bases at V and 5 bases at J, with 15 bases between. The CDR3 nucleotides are TGCGCCAGCACCCTCTTCGCCAGCGACAATGAGCAGTTCTTC. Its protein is CASTLFASDNEQFF.

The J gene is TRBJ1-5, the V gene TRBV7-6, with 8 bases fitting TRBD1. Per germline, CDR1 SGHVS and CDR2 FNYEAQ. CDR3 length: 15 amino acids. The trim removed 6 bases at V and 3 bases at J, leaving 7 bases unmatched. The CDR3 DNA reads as TGTGCCAGCAGTCCCGGGACAGGCCTCAATCAGCCCCAGCATTTT. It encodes CASSPGTGLNQPQHF.

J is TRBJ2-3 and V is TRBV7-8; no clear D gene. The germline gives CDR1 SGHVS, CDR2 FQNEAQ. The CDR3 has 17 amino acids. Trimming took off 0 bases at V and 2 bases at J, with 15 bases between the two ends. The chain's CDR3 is CASSLAPRILNTDTQYF. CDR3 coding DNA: TGTGCCAGCAGCTTAGCCCCTAGGATACTTAACACAGATACGCAGTATTTT.

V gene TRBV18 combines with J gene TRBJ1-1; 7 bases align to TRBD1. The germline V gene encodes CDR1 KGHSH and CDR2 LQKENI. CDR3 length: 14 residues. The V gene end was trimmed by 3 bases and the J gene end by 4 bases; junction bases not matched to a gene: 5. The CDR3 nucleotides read TGTGCCAGCTCACCCGCCCAGGGGGGCACTGAAGCTTTCTTT. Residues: CASSPAQGGTEAFF.

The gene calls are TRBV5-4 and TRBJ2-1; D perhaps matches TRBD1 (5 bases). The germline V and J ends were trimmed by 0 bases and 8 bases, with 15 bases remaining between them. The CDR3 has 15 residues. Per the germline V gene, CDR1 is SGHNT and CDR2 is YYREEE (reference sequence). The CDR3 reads CASSLGEVQVYEQFF. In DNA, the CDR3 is TGTGCCAGCAGCTTGGGCGAGGTACAGGTTTATGAGCAGTTCTTC.

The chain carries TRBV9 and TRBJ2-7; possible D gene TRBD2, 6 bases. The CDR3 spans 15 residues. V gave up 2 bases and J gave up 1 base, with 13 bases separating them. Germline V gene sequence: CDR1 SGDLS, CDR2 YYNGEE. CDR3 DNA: TGTGCCAGCAGCGTGTTAGCGGATGGGTCCTACGAGCAGTACTTC. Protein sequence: CASSVLADGSYEQYF.

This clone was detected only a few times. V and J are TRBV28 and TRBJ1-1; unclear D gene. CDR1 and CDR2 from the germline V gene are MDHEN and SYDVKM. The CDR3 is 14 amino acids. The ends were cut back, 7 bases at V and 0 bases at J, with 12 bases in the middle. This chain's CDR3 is CASTLVGMNTEAFF. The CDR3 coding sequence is TGTGCCAGCACCTTGGTGGGCATGAACACTGAAGCTTTCTTT. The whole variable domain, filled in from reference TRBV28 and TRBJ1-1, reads DVKVTQSSRYLVKRTGEKVFLECVQDMDHENMFWYRQDPGLGLRLIYFSYDVKMKEKGDIPEGYSVSREKKERFSLILESASTNQTSMYLCASTLVGMNTEAFFGQGTRLTVV.

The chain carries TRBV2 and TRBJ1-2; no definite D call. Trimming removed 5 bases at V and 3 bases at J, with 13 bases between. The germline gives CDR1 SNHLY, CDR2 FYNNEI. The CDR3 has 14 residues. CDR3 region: CASSRSGSYYGYTF. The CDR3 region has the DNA TGTGCCAGCAGTCGGTCGGGGAGTTACTATGGCTACACCTTC.

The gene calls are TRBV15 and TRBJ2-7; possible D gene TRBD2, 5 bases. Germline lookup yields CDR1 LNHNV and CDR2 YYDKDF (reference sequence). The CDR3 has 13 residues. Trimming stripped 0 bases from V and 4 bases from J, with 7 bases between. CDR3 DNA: TGTGCCACCAGCAGAGATGAGGGTTACGAGCAGTACTTC. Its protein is CATSRDEGYEQYF. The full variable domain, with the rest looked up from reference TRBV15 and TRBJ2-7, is DAMVIQNPRYQVTQFGKPVTLSCSQTLNHNVMYWYQQKSSQAPKLLFHYYDKDFNNEADTPDNFQSRRPNTSFCFLDIRSPGLGDTAMYLCATSRDEGYEQYFGPGTRLTVT.

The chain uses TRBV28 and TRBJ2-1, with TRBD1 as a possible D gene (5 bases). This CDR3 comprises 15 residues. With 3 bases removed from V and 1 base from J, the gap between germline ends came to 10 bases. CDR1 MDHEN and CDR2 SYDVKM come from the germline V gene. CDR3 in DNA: TGTGCCAGCAGTTTTGATCCAGGGTCCTACAATGAGCAGTTCTTC. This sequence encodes CASSFDPGSYNEQFF.

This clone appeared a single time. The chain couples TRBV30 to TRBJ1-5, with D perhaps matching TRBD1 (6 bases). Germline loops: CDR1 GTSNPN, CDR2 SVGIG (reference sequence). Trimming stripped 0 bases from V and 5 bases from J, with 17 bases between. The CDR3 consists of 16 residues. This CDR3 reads CAWSVAHRVLDQPQHF. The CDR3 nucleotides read TGTGCCTGGAGTGTAGCCCACAGGGTCCTCGATCAGCCCCAGCATTTT.

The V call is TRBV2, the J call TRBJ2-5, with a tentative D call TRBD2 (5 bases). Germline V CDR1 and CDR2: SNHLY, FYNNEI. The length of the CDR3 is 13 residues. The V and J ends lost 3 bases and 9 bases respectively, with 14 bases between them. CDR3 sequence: CASSESDIGAQYF. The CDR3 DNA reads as TGTGCCAGCAGTGAGAGCGATATCGGGGCCCAGTACTTC.

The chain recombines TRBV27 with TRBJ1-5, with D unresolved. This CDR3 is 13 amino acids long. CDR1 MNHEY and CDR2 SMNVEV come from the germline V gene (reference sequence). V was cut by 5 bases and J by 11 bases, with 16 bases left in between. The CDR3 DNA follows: TGTGCCAGCAGTCCTCAGGCCACAGTGACCCAGCATTTT. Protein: CASSPQATVTQHF.

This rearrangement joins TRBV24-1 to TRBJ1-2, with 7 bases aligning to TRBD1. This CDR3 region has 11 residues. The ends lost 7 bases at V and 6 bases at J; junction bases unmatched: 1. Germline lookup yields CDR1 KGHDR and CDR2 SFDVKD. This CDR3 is CATSDRDGYTF. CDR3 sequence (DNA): TGTGCCACCAGCGACAGGGATGGCTACACCTTC.

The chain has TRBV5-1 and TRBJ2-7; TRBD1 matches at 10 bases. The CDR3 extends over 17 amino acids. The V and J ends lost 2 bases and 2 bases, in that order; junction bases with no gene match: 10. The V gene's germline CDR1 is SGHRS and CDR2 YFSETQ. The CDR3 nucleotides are TGCGCCAGCAGCTTATCCGGGACAGGGGAGAGCGCCTACGAGCAGTACTTC. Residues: CASSLSGTGESAYEQYF.

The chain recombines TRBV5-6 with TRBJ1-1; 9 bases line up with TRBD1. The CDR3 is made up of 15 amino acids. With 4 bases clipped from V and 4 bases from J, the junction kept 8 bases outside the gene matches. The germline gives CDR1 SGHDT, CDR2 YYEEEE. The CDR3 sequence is CASSGTGTPTTEAFF. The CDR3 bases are TGTGCCAGCAGCGGGACAGGGACCCCGACCACTGAAGCTTTCTTT.

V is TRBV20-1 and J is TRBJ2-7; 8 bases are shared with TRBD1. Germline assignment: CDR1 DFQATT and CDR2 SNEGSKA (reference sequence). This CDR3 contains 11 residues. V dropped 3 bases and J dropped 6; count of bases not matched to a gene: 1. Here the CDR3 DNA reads TGCAGTGCTAGGACAGGGGCCGAGCAGTACTTC. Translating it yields CSARTGAEQYF.

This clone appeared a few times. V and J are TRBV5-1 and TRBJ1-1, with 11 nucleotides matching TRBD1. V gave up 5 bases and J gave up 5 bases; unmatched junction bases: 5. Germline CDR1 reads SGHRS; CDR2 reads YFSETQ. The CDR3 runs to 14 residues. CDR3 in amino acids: CASREGTGGTEAFF. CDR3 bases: TGCGCCAGCAGGGAAGGGACAGGGGGAACTGAAGCTTTCTTT.

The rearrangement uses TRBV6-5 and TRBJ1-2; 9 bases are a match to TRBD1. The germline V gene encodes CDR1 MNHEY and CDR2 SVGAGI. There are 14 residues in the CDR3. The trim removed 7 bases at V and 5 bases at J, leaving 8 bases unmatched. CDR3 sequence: CASTPDRGIYGYTF. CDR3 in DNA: TGTGCCAGCACCCCGGACAGGGGAATTTATGGCTACACCTTC.

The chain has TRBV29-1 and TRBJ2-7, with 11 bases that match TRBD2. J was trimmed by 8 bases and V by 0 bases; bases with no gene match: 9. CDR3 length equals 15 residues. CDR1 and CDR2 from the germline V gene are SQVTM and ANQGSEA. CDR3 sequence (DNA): TGCAGCGTTGAAGATCCGATTACTAGCGGGGGTCAGCAGTACTTC. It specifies CSVEDPITSGGQQYF.

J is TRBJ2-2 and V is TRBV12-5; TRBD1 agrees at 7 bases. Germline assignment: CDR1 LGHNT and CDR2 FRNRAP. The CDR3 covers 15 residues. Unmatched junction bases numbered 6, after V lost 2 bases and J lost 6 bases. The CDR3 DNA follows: TGTGCTAGTGGTTTGAGAGGGGGCCGGGCCGGGGAGCTGTTTTTT. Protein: CASGLRGGRAGELFF.